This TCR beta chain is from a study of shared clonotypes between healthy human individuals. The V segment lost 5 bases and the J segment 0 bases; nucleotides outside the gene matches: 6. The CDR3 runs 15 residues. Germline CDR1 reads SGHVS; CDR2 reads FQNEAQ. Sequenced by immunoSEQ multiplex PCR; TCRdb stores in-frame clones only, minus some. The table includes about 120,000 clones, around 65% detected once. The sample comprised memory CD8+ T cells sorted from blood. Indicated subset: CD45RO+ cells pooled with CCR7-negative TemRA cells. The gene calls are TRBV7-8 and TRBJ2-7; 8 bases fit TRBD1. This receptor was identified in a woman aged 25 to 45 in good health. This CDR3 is CASSNRGLDSYEQYF. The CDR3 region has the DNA TGTGCCAGCAGCAACAGGGGGTTAGACTCCTACGAGCAGTACTTC.